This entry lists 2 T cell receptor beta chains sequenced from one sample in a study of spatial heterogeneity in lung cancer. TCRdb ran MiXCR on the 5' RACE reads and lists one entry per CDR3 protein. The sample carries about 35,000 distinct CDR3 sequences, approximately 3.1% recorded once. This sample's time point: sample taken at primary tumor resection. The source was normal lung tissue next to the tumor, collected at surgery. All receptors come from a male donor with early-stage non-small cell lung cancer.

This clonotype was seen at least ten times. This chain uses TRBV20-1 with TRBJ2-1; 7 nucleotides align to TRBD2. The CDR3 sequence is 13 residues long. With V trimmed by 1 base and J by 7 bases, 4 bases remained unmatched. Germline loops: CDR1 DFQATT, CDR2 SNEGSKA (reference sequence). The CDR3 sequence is CSARGGSVNEQFF. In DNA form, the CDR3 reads TGCAGTGCTAGAGGCGGGAGTGTTAATGAGCAGTTCTTC.

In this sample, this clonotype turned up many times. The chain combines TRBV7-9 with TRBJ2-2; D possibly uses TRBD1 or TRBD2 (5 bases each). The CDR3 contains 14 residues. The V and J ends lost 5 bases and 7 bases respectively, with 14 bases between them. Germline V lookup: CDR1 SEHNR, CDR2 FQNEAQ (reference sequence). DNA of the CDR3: TGTGCCAGCAGCCGAAACGGGGCTGACGGGGAGCTGTTTTTT. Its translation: CASSRNGADGELFF.